The source of this T cell receptor beta chain is a study of vaccination and CD4 T cells after COVID-19. Findings and limits, study-wide: The study sampled relatively few convalescent patients and omitted early post-infection timepoints.

V shed 6 bases and J shed 0 bases, with 6 bases lying between them. From germline, CDR1 is MNHEY and CDR2 SVGEGT. The CDR3 contains 14 residues. Treatment reported: roughly 11-day PBMC culture with coronavirus spike peptide pools or control peptides (ViraFEST assay). Cultures of PBMCs, 1.5 million to 2 million per well, were set up with 10 IU/ml IL-2 and about 10 ug/ml peptide pools. Culture proceeded for around ten days, and CD4+ T cells were then isolated by negative selection. The Oncomine TCR Beta short-read assay sequenced DNA from cultured CD4+ T cells. TCRdb passed the PCR reads through MiXCR, listing each CDR3 protein once. The sample has some 16,000 distinct CDR3 sequences, 30% to 45% seen once; the top ten hold approximately 14%. Remarks on this clonotype: Its specificity is unknown. In this CDR3 the conserved last residue, phenylalanine or tryptophan, is missing, so a read error is likely.

The source of this sequence is a human donor with COVID-19. The V call is TRBV6-2 or TRBV6-3, the J call TRBJ2-6; no reliable D call. Material: cultured CD4+ T cells from blood. This CDR3 is CASSRHSGANVLTS. The DNA of the CDR3 is TGTGCCAGCAGCCGACACTCTGGGGCCAACGTCCTGACTTCC.